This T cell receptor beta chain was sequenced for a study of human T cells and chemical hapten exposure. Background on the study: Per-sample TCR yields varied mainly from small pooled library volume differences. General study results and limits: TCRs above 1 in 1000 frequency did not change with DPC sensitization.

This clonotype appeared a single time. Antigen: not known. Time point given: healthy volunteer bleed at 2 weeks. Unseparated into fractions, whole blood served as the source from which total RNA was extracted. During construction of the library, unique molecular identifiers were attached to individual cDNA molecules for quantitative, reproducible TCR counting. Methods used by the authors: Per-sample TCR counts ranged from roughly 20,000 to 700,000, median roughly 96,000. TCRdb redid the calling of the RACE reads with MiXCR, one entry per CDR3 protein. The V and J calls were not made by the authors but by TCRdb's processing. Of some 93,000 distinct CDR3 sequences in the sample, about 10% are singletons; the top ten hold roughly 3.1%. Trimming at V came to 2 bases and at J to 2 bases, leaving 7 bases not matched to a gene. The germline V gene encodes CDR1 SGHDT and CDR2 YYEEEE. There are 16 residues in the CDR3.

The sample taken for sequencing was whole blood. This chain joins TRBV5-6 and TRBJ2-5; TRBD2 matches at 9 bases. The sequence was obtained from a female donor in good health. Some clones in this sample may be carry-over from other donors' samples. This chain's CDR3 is CASSFMTSGDQETQYF. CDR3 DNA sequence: TGTGCCAGCAGCTTTATGACTAGCGGAGATCAAGAGACCCAGTACTTC.